A selection of T cell receptor beta chains follows, all from one sample in a study of siplizumab effects on memory and regulatory T cells. Assay: immunoSEQ multiplex PCR; the TCRdb copy retains only in-frame clones and omits some. The data contain 80,000 to 95,000 clones, approximately 95% of them seen just once; the ten biggest clones take up less than 20%. The sequenced sample was CD8+ T cells sorted from blood. All receptors come from a human donor in good health. CDR3s include the opening cysteine and the closing phenylalanine or tryptophan. A D gene is named only where the DNA matches it firmly. Some rows have no size entry. The others give once, few or many, or a class for an expanded clone.

TRBV12-5	TRBD1	TRBJ1-1	14	-	CASGLDGQAEGAFF	TGTGCTAGTGGTTTGGACGGACAGGCCGAGGGAGCTTTCTTT
TRBV27	TRBD2	TRBJ2-3	16	-	CASSFVLAGGTDTQYF	TGTGCCAGCAGTTTCGTACTAGCGGGCGGAACAGATACGCAGTATTTT
TRBV6-1	-	TRBJ1-1	11	-	CASSELGEAFF	TGTGCCAGCAGTGAACTGGGTGAAGCTTTCTTT
TRBV11-2	-	TRBJ2-7	15	-	CASSSETGGPYEQYF	TGTGCCAGCAGCTCAGAAACGGGGGGCCCCTACGAGCAGTACTTC
TRBV6-6	-	TRBJ1-4	16	-	CASSYPEFQKDEKLFF	TGTGCCAGCAGTTACCCCGAGTTCCAGAAAGATGAAAAACTGTTTTTT
TRBV11-2	TRBD2	TRBJ2-7	15	-	CASSPLAGGAYEQYF	TGTGCCAGCAGCCCCCTAGCGGGAGGGGCCTACGAGCAGTACTTC
TRBV29-1	-	TRBJ2-2	12	once	CSVAGNTGELFF	TGCAGCGTAGCGGGGAACACCGGGGAGCTGTTTTTT
TRBV29-1	-	TRBJ2-5	13	-	CSVPRLQQETQYF	TGCAGCGTCCCTAGACTTCAACAAGAGACCCAGTACTTC
TRBV6-6	-	TRBJ2-1	16	-	CASSYSIRETYNEQFF	TGTGCCAGCAGTTACTCGATACGGGAGACCTACAATGAGCAGTTCTTC
TRBV6-4	TRBD2	TRBJ2-1	18	-	CASSEGLAGGGGYNEQFF	TGTGCCAGCAGTGAAGGGCTAGCGGGAGGCGGGGGTTACAATGAGCAGTTCTTC
TRBV27	-	TRBJ2-5	14	-	CASSPKQIQETQYF	TGTGCCAGCAGTCCAAAGCAGATCCAAGAGACCCAGTACTTC
TRBV6-5	-	TRBJ1-1	14	-	CASIAGAGDTEAFF	TGTGCCAGTATTGCAGGCGCTGGGGACACTGAAGCTTTCTTT
TRBV10-1	-	TRBJ2-3	14	-	CASSEEDWRDTQYF	TGCGCCAGCAGTGAGGAAGACTGGAGGGATACGCAGTATTTT
TRBV5-3	TRBD1	TRBJ1-5	17	-	CARSASGTEDSNQPQHF	TGTGCCAGAAGCGCCTCCGGGACAGAGGATAGCAATCAGCCCCAGCATTTT
TRBV20-1	-	TRBJ1-1	11	-	CSARGGRKAFF	TGCAGTGCTAGGGGGGGGCGAAAAGCTTTCTTT
TRBV19	TRBD2	TRBJ2-7	13	once	CATAGGVFGEQYF	TGTGCCACCGCCGGGGGGGTTTTTGGTGAGCAGTACTTC
TRBV7-8	-	TRBJ2-3	15	few	CASRQGLTFTDTQYF	TGTGCCAGCAGACAGGGACTCACCTTCACAGATACGCAGTATTTT
TRBV7-3	TRBD2	TRBJ2-3	17	-	CASSSGTSLFGTDTQYF	TGTGCCAGCAGCTCCGGGACTAGCCTATTCGGTACAGATACGCAGTATTTT
TRBV2	TRBD1	TRBJ1-1	14	-	CASSEGTGNTEAFF	TGTGCCAGCAGTGAGGGGACAGGGAACACTGAAGCTTTCTTT
TRBV7-6	-	TRBJ2-1	13	once	CASSYLQGNEQFF	TGTGCCAGCAGCTACTTACAGGGAAATGAGCAGTTCTTC
TRBV5-5	TRBD1	TRBJ2-7	13	-	CASSLTGGSEQYF	TGTGCCAGCAGCTTGACAGGGGGCAGCGAGCAGTACTTC
TRBV7-8	-	TRBJ2-2	14	-	CASSAEPNTGELFF	TGTGCCAGCAGCGCCGAACCCAACACCGGGGAGCTGTTTTTT
TRBV28	-	TRBJ2-7	17	-	CASSSPQESAWAYEQYF	TGTGCCAGCAGCTCCCCCCAGGAGTCGGCTTGGGCCTACGAGCAGTACTTC
TRBV7-8	-	TRBJ2-7	14	-	CASSLEAGVDEQYF	TGTGCCAGCAGCTTAGAGGCAGGGGTGGACGAGCAGTACTTC
TRBV6-5	-	TRBJ2-1	16	-	CASSYYFGTPPNEQFF	TGTGCCAGCAGTTACTATTTCGGGACGCCGCCCAATGAGCAGTTCTTC
TRBV19	TRBD1	TRBJ1-4	20	-	CASSIGAGQVNFATNEKLFF	TGTGCCAGTAGTATCGGCGCCGGACAGGTGAACTTTGCAACTAATGAAAAACTGTTTTTT
TRBV9	TRBD1	TRBJ2-1	13	-	CASSGRTGYEQFF	TGTGCCAGCAGCGGGAGGACAGGGTATGAGCAGTTCTTC
TRBV6-5	-	TRBJ1-1	14	-	CASSFGTVNTEAFF	TGTGCCAGCAGTTTCGGGACGGTGAACACTGAAGCTTTCTTT
TRBV2	-	TRBJ2-1	8	-	CATFEQFF	TGTGCCACCTTTGAGCAGTTCTTC
TRBV9	TRBD1	TRBJ2-7	15	-	CASSVGTGGSYEQYF	TGTGCCAGCAGCGTCGGGACAGGGGGGTCCTACGAGCAGTACTTC
TRBV19	-	TRBJ2-7	13	-	CASSRDPLGEQYF	TGTGCCAGTAGTAGGGACCCTCTGGGCGAGCAGTACTTC
TRBV18	-	TRBJ2-5	14	-	CASEPGLAQETQYF	TGTGCCAGCGAACCAGGGTTGGCCCAAGAGACCCAGTACTTC
TRBV27	TRBD2	TRBJ2-7	12	-	CASSSTSDEQYF	TGTGCCAGCAGTTCGACTAGCGACGAGCAGTACTTC
TRBV27	-	TRBJ2-7	15	-	CASSFGAGIGYEQYF	TGTGCCAGCAGTTTCGGAGCGGGTATCGGCTACGAGCAGTACTTC
TRBV4-1	TRBD1	TRBJ2-7	17	-	CASTKSTGGPGEYEQYF	TGCGCCAGCACCAAAAGCACAGGGGGCCCCGGGGAGTACGAGCAGTACTTC
TRBV15	TRBD1	TRBJ2-2	15	-	CATSRRQGVTGELFF	TGTGCCACCAGCAGGAGACAGGGTGTCACCGGGGAGCTGTTTTTT
TRBV10-2	-	TRBJ1-1	14	-	CASSESRGATEAFF	TGCGCCAGCAGTGAGTCTCGGGGGGCAACTGAAGCTTTCTTT
TRBV4-1	TRBD1	TRBJ2-7	15	-	CASSPPDRGPYEQYF	TGCGCCAGCAGCCCACCCGACAGGGGACCCTACGAGCAGTACTTC
TRBV5-6	TRBD2	TRBJ2-3	17	-	CASSNGPTSGPADTQYF	TGTGCCAGCAGCAACGGCCCGACTAGCGGTCCGGCAGATACGCAGTATTTT
TRBV7-9	TRBD2	TRBJ2-7	16	-	CASSLYLSGIYYEQYF	TGTGCCAGCAGCTTATATCTTAGCGGGATTTACTACGAGCAGTACTTC
TRBV19	TRBD2	TRBJ2-7	15	once	CASTLTGTSPVGQYF	TGTGCCAGCACACTTACCGGGACTAGTCCGGTAGGGCAGTACTTC